Listed here are 23 T cell receptor beta chains from one sample, sequenced in a study of preoperative IRX-2 immunotherapy in early breast cancer. Sample treatment: preoperative locoregional IRX-2 cytokine immunotherapy. Clones were sequenced by immunoSEQ multiplex PCR, and TCRdb holds only the in-frame ones, with some missing. The sample shows around 2,700 clones, roughly 80% of them seen only once. The material sequenced was tumor tissue, taken before IRX-2 immunotherapy. The receptors here all came from a human donor with breast cancer.

This chain links TRBV6-8 with TRBJ1-3; the D gene is possibly TRBD1 (5 bases). The V gene lost 9 bases and the J gene lost 0 bases, with 33 bases spanning the gap. This CDR3 region has 21 residues. The germline CDR1 and CDR2 sequences are MNHGY and SAAAGT. CDR3 loop: CASLDWGGRSQQQVSGNTIYF. CDR3 bases: TGTGCCAGTCTAGATTGGGGGGGACGGAGCCAACAACAAGTCTCTGGAAACACCATATATTTT.

V gene TRBV23-1 combines with J gene TRBJ2-3, with D perhaps matching TRBD2 (7 bases). TRBV23-1 is noted as an ORF with a role that remains uncertain. V lost 6 bases and J lost 3, with 25 bases in between. This CDR3 is 18 amino acids long. The CDR3 DNA follows: TGCGCCAGCAGCTTAGTCTCCCTAGGGGGAGGGCCTACAGATACGCAGTATTTT. Translation gives CASSLVSLGGGPTDTQYF.

The chain has TRBV12-1 and TRBJ2-3; the D call of TRBD2 is as the table states it, not checked on the DNA. TRBV12-1 is a pseudogene segment. The CDR3 has 20 residues. CDR3 sequence (DNA): TGTGCCAGCAGCTTCTTTCCGACAGGAGTAGCGGGAGGCCGCACAGATACGCAGTATTTT. This encodes CASSFFPTGVAGGRTDTQYF.

There are a few counts of this clone. The rearrangement links TRBV6-8 to TRBJ2-1; 14 bases line up with TRBD2. Germline loops: CDR1 MNHGY, CDR2 SAAAGT. Germline trimming cut 7 bases from V and 6 bases from J; bases unmatched to any gene: 8. This CDR3 is 16 amino acids long. This CDR3 is CASTPPTSGGANEQFF. CDR3 nucleotides: TGTGCCAGCACCCCACCGACTAGCGGGGGGGCCAATGAGCAGTTCTTC.

This clone was seen a handful of times. This chain joins TRBV18 and TRBJ1-1; 7 bases match TRBD1. This CDR3 spans 14 amino acids. Germline V gene sequence: CDR1 KGHSH, CDR2 LQKENI. V was pared by 3 bases and J by 9 bases, with 10 bases of the junction left unmatched. The CDR3 nucleotides read TGTGCCAGCTCACCTGCTGACAGGGTACAACAAGCTTTCTTT. It translates to CASSPADRVQQAFF.

J is TRBJ1-1 and V is TRBV6-8; D remains ambiguous. This CDR3 is built from 13 residues. The germline CDR1 and CDR2 sequences are MNHGY and SAAAGT. Deletions cut 6 bases from V and 5 bases from J, with 13 bases between. The CDR3 here is CASRSRVRTEAFF. The CDR3 DNA reads TGTGCCAGCAGGTCTCGGGTCCGGACTGAAGCTTTCTTT.

This chain uses TRBV5-1 with TRBJ1-5; possible D gene TRBD1, 5 bases. The germline V and J ends were trimmed by 0 bases and 3 bases, with 7 bases remaining between them. This CDR3 contains 14 residues. Germline values: CDR1 SGHRS, CDR2 YFSETQ. CDR3 sequence: CASSLEGVNQPQHF. CDR3 nucleotide sequence: TGCGCCAGCAGCTTGGAAGGGGTCAATCAGCCCCAGCATTTT.

Here the CDR3 reads CASSISLGMNTEAFF. The CDR3 DNA follows: TGTGCCAGTAGTATAAGCTTGGGGATGAACACTGAAGCTTTCTTT. V gene TRBV19 combines with J gene TRBJ1-1, with no clear D. The CDR3 has 15 amino acids. Germline V gene sequence: CDR1 LNHDA, CDR2 SQIVND (reference sequence). Trimming shortened V by 2 bases and J by 0 bases, and 10 bases separated the two germline ends.

The gene calls are TRBV5-1 and TRBJ2-5; the D gene is possibly TRBD2 (6 bases). This CDR3 is 14 amino acids long. V dropped 3 bases and J dropped 1 base, with 10 bases sitting between them. Germline CDR1 and CDR2: SGHRS and YFSETQ. CDR3 DNA sequence: TGCGCCAGCAGCTCGGGACTGATCCAAGAGACCCAGTACTTC. Translating gives CASSSGLIQETQYF.

The table lists this clone with a count of one. The rearrangement uses TRBV6-8 and TRBJ2-3, with 7 bases matching TRBD1. Germline CDR1 MNHGY, CDR2 SAAAGT. The ends lost 5 bases at V and 3 bases at J; junction bases unmatched: 11. The CDR3 length is 16 residues. The CDR3 reads CASSGPTGAGTDTQYF. The CDR3 nucleotides are TGTGCCAGCAGTGGCCCCACAGGGGCAGGAACAGATACGCAGTATTTT.

A single count supports this clone. The chain employs TRBV28 and TRBJ2-5; a possible D gene is TRBD2 (6 bases). The CDR3 has 15 residues. Trimming took 4 bases from V and 0 from J, leaving 12 bases between them. Germline lookup yields CDR1 MDHEN and CDR2 SYDVKM. The CDR3, as DNA: TGTGCCAGCAGTTCGATTAGCGGCTACCAAGAGACCCAGTACTTC. Translating it yields CASSSISGYQETQYF.

This clone was seen more than once but under ten times. The V gene is TRBV6-8, the J gene TRBJ2-7; D remains ambiguous. The V gene's germline CDR1 is MNHGY and CDR2 SAAAGT. The CDR3 contains 15 residues. With 0 bases removed from V and 5 bases from J, the gap between germline ends came to 14 bases. The chain's CDR3 is CASSYSNPSPDEQYF. For the CDR3, the DNA is TGTGCCAGCAGTTACTCGAATCCCTCCCCCGACGAGCAGTACTTC.

This chain joins TRBV6-8 and TRBJ2-3; D gene unclear. From germline, CDR1 is MNHGY and CDR2 SAAAGT. This CDR3 comprises 14 residues. Trimming removed 5 bases from V and 3 bases from J, with 12 bases in between. The CDR3 loop reads CASSDGSSTDTQYF. In DNA form, the CDR3 reads TGTGCCAGCAGTGACGGATCTAGTACAGATACGCAGTATTTT.

This clone was observed a few times. The rearrangement links TRBV29-1 to TRBJ2-1; TRBD1 aligns across 8 bases. V trimming: 4 bases; J trimming: 3 bases; junction bases outside the gene matches: 8. The CDR3 is 15 amino acids. CDR1 is SQVTM, CDR2 ANQGSEA, per germline. CDR3: CSVGAGGAGYNEQFF. CDR3 sequence (DNA): TGCAGCGTTGGGGCAGGGGGCGCGGGCTACAATGAGCAGTTCTTC.

This clone showed up just once. V is TRBV16 and J is TRBJ1-5; TRBD1 matches at 7 bases. Trimming at V came to 6 bases and at J to 4 bases, leaving 9 bases not matched to a gene. The CDR3 is 15 amino acids. CDR1 is KGHSY, CDR2 FQNENV, per germline. The CDR3 protein is CASSRDSAGNQPQHF. CDR3 DNA: TGTGCCAGCAGTCGGGACAGTGCGGGAAATCAGCCCCAGCATTTT. Full variable domain (missing parts from reference TRBV16 and TRBJ1-5): GEEVAQTPKHLVRGEGQKAKLYCAPIKGHSYVFWYQQVLKNEFKFLISFQNENVFDETGMPKERFSAKCLPNSPCSLEIQATKLEDSAVYFCASSRDSAGNQPQHFGDGTRLSIL.

The chain couples TRBV4-1 to TRBJ1-4, with 7 bases identical to TRBD1. V shed 5 bases and J 5 bases; nucleotides not matched to a gene: 14. CDR3 length: 17 residues. Germline CDR1 MGHRA, CDR2 YSYEKL. This chain's CDR3 is CASSSRQGGGKNEKLFF. In DNA, the CDR3 is TGCGCCAGCAGCTCCCGACAGGGAGGGGGAAAGAATGAAAAACTGTTTTTT.

The V gene is TRBV19, the J gene TRBJ2-3; 11 nucleotides line up with TRBD2. The CDR3 is 18 residues long. Germline V CDR1 and CDR2: LNHDA, SQIVND (reference sequence). Trimming removed 1 base from V and 2 bases from J; junction bases left unmatched: 8. CDR3 sequence reads: CASSIGFLAGGSTDTQYF. The CDR3 bases are TGTGCCAGTAGTATAGGCTTTCTAGCGGGAGGCTCCACAGATACGCAGTATTTT.

V gene TRBV7-4 combines with J gene TRBJ2-5; D perhaps matches TRBD1 (7 bases). This CDR3 is built from 15 residues. Deletions cut 5 bases from V and 2 bases from J, with 15 bases between. CDR1 SGHVT and CDR2 SQSDAQ come from the germline V gene. The CDR3 DNA reads as TGTGCCAGCAGCCGGGGGACAGAATTACAAGAGACCCAGTACTTC. This codes for CASSRGTELQETQYF.

This chain links TRBV7-6 with TRBJ1-1, with TRBD1 identical over 8 bases. Looked up from germline, CDR1 is SGHVS and CDR2 is FNYEAQ. With 6 bases clipped from V and 0 bases from J, the junction kept 9 bases outside the gene matches. CDR3 length equals 16 residues. The CDR3 protein is CASSSHGTGLNTEAFF. The CDR3 DNA reads as TGTGCCAGCAGTTCACACGGGACAGGATTGAACACTGAAGCTTTCTTT.

The chain uses TRBV19 and TRBJ1-5; D is perhaps TRBD1 (6 bases). Trimming pared 3 bases from V and 2 bases from J, leaving 11 bases between. The CDR3 runs 15 residues. Germline assignment: CDR1 LNHDA and CDR2 SQIVND (reference sequence). CDR3 sequence: CASSIVRGGNQPQHF. In nucleotides, the CDR3 is TGTGCCAGTAGTATTGTCAGGGGCGGCAATCAGCCCCAGCATTTT.

The chain carries TRBV6-8 and TRBJ1-1; 9 nucleotides agree with TRBD1. From germline, CDR1 is MNHGY and CDR2 SAAAGT. CDR3 length: 13 residues. With V trimmed by 5 bases and J by 3 bases, 1 base remained unmatched. This CDR3 is CASSGDRDTEAFF. Written as DNA, the CDR3 is TGTGCCAGCAGTGGGGACAGGGACACTGAAGCTTTCTTT.

V usage is TRBV19 and J usage is TRBJ1-2; 8 positions agree with TRBD1. Germline V gene data show CDR1 as LNHDA and CDR2 as SQIVND (reference sequence). The CDR3 extends over 16 amino acids. With V trimmed by 4 bases and J by 0 bases, 7 bases remained unmatched. The CDR3 DNA sequence: TGTGCCAGTAGTACGAGACAGGGGAGGCCTAACTATGGCTACACCTTC. Protein sequence: CASSTRQGRPNYGYTF. Full variable domain (rest looked up from reference TRBV19 and TRBJ1-2): DGGITQSPKYLFRKEGQNVTLSCEQNLNHDAMYWYRQDPGQGLRLIYYSQIVNDFQKGDIAEGYSVSREKKESFPLTVTSAQKNPTAFYLCASSTRQGRPNYGYTFGSGTRLTVV.

This rearrangement joins TRBV11-3 to TRBJ1-1; 7 nucleotides align to TRBD1. With 5 bases clipped from V and 3 bases from J, the junction kept 6 bases outside the gene matches. The germline gives CDR1 SGHNT, CDR2 YENEEA. The CDR3 runs 14 residues. The CDR3 reads CASSPQTGDTEAFF. The CDR3 bases are TGTGCCAGCAGCCCTCAAACAGGGGACACTGAAGCTTTCTTT.